Listed here are 18 T cell receptor beta chains from one sample, sequenced in a study of regulatory T cells in long-lasting Graves disease. Time point of the sample: newly diagnosed GD, antithyroid drugs for less than 3 months. PBMCs provided the RNA from which the TCR library was made. With iRepertoire HTBI primers and Arm-PCR of CDR3 regions, TCR beta libraries were built. TCRdb fed the multiplex PCR reads into MiXCR, producing one record per CDR3 protein. The table has 400,000 to 500,000 distinct CDR3 sequences, over 15% seen once. A further study also used this sample, focusing on T cells in Graves' hyperthyroidism and ophthalmopathy.

The specimen was peripheral blood mononuclear cells (PBMCs), collected at new diagnosis, from a patient treated with antithyroid drugs. The receptor set was obtained from a woman in her twenties or thirties with Graves disease.

This clonotype appeared many times. V gene TRBV20-1 combines with J gene TRBJ2-7, with D unclear. Trimming shortened V by 2 bases and J by 7 bases, and 12 bases separated the two germline ends. CDR1 and CDR2 from the germline V gene are DFQATT and SNEGSKA (reference sequence). The length of the CDR3 is 12 residues. The CDR3 spells CSARHYSGEQYF. DNA for the CDR3: TGCAGTGCTAGACATTACTCGGGTGAGCAGTACTTC.

This clonotype was detected many times. This rearrangement joins TRBV6-1 to TRBJ1-1, with 8 bases aligning to TRBD1. Germline values: CDR1 MNHNS, CDR2 SASEGT. The CDR3 consists of 14 residues. Trimming cost V 6 bases and J 2 bases; bases outside gene matches: 5. The CDR3 region is CASREQGVNTEAFF. The CDR3 coding sequence is TGTGCCAGCAGGGAACAGGGGGTAAACACTGAAGCTTTCTTT.

This clonotype was counted a few times. V and J are TRBV7-9 and TRBJ2-3; D not resolved. The CDR3 spans 16 residues. Trimming left V 2 bases short and J 3 bases short, with 15 bases between. CDR1 is SEHNR, CDR2 FQNEAQ, per germline (reference sequence). In DNA, the CDR3 is TGTGCCAGCAGCTTAATAAGATTCCCATTGACAGATACGCAGTATTTT. Its translation is CASSLIRFPLTDTQYF.

This clonotype was counted at least ten times. This chain uses TRBV5-1 with TRBJ2-7; either TRBD1 or TRBD2 may supply D (6 bases each). Per germline, CDR1 SGHRS and CDR2 YFSETQ. Trimming cost V 3 bases and J 7 bases, with 17 bases left between them. CDR3 length: 14 residues. This CDR3 reads CASSSSVGGREQYF. CDR3 coding DNA: TGCGCCAGCAGCTCATCGGTGGGGGGCAGGGAGCAGTACTTC.

This clonotype turned up a few times. The chain combines TRBV2 with TRBJ2-1; TRBD2 matches at 9 bases. This CDR3 is built from 15 residues. J lost 7 bases, V lost 2 bases, and 6 bases had no gene match. Germline-derived CDR1 and CDR2 are SNHLY and FYNNEI. The DNA for the CDR3 is TGTGCCAGCAGTGAATTTGCGGGAGGGCGGAATGAGCAGTTCTTC. Encoded protein: CASSEFAGGRNEQFF.

Concerning this clonotype itself: One base away lies a much larger clone, so this may be a sequencing read error. This is likely a read error, given that the CDR3 carries no conserved phenylalanine or tryptophan at its end. The chain links TRBV5-1 to TRBJ2-7; D gene uncertain. Germline loops: CDR1 SGHRS, CDR2 YFSETQ. The CDR3 is made up of 14 amino acids. Trimming left V 3 bases short and J 5 bases short, with 15 bases between. The CDR3 sequence is CASSSQTATNEQYS. CDR3 sequence (DNA): TGCGCCAGCAGCTCCCAGACCGCGACGAACGAGCAGTACTCC.

This rearrangement joins TRBV6-5 to TRBJ2-7; a possible D gene is TRBD2 (5 bases). The CDR3 totals 15 residues. Germline-derived CDR1 and CDR2 are MNHEY and SVGAGI. V lost 0 bases, J lost 5 bases, and 14 bases lay in between. CDR3 in amino acids: CASSYSRTGTNEQYF. CDR3 DNA sequence: TGTGCCAGCAGTTACTCGCGTACGGGAACGAACGAGCAGTACTTC.

This clonotype showed up many times. This chain connects TRBV5-1 to TRBJ2-7, with D perhaps matching TRBD1 (5 bases). Trimming removed 4 bases from V and 3 bases from J, with 11 bases in between. This CDR3 spans 13 amino acids. CDR1 and CDR2 (germline): SGHRS, YFSETQ. CDR3 in amino acids: CASSIRQHYEQYF. CDR3 nucleotide sequence: TGCGCCAGCAGCATCCGACAGCACTACGAGCAGTACTTC.

A note on this clonotype: A much larger clone sits a single nucleotide away, making a read error possible. The chain links TRBV5-1 to TRBJ2-7; perhaps TRBD1 as D (6 bases). Germline lookup yields CDR1 SGHRS and CDR2 YFSETQ. The CDR3 extends over 14 amino acids. The CDR3 coding sequence is TGCGCCAGCAGCTTCAACCTACAGGGCTACGAGCGGTACTTC. Translated, it gives CASSFNLQGYERYF. Looking up the rest from reference TRBV5-1 and TRBJ2-7 gives the full variable domain: KAGVTQTPRYLIKTRGQQVTLSCSPISGHRSVSWYQQTPGQGLQFLFEYFSETQRNKGNFPGRFSGRQFSNSRSEMNVSTLELGDSALYLCASSFNLQGYERYFGPGTRLTVT.

The CDR3 loop is CASKLSLGPILGTQETQYF. The CDR3 DNA reads TGTGCCAGCAAATTATCGTTAGGACCGATCTTGGGGACCCAAGAGACCCAGTACTTC. This chain joins TRBV3-1 and TRBJ2-5; D may correspond to TRBD1 or TRBD2 (5 bases each). From germline, CDR1 is LGHDT and CDR2 YNNKEL (reference sequence). Trimming shortened V by 7 bases and J by 1 base, and 28 bases separated the two germline ends. This CDR3 has 19 residues.

Many counts were recorded for this clonotype. The chain employs TRBV3-1 and TRBJ2-7; 7 bases are a match to TRBD2. This CDR3 region has 15 residues. In germline, CDR1 is LGHDT, CDR2 YNNKEL (reference sequence). J gave up 0 bases and V 4 bases, and 6 bases lay outside the gene matches. The CDR3 here is CASSPRGLPSYEQYF. The CDR3 DNA sequence: TGTGCCAGCAGCCCCCGGGGACTACCCTCCTACGAGCAGTACTTC.

This clonotype was seen at least ten times. The genes are TRBV27 and TRBJ1-1; TRBD1 aligns across 7 bases. J was trimmed by 4 bases and V by 8 bases; bases with no gene match: 16. The germline V gene encodes CDR1 MNHEY and CDR2 SMNVEV (reference sequence). The CDR3 consists of 16 residues. The CDR3 coding sequence is TGTGCCAGCTCCGGGACAGCCTCTTCCCTGAGCACTGAAGCTTTCTTT. This encodes CASSGTASSLSTEAFF.

This clonotype was found many times. CDR3: CASSLVTWQPPYEQYF. Written as DNA, the CDR3 is TGTGCCAGCAGTTTAGTCACTTGGCAACCGCCCTACGAGCAGTACTTC. The rearrangement links TRBV28 to TRBJ2-7, with unresolved D. Germline V gene lookup returns CDR1 MDHEN and CDR2 SYDVKM. V lost 2 bases and J 2 bases, leaving 16 bases between the germline ends. The CDR3 is 16 amino acids. Variable domain in full (rest from reference TRBV28 and TRBJ2-7): DVKVTQSSRYLVKRTGEKVFLECVQDMDHENMFWYRQDPGLGLRLIYFSYDVKMKEKGDIPEGYSVSREKKERFSLILESASTNQTSMYLCASSLVTWQPPYEQYFGPGTRLTVT.

Many counts were recorded for this clonotype. V usage is TRBV18 and J usage is TRBJ2-5; 7 bases agree with TRBD2. The CDR3 length is 14 residues. Germline trimming cut 8 bases from V and 4 bases from J; bases unmatched to any gene: 10. Looked up from germline, CDR1 is KGHSH and CDR2 is LQKENI. This CDR3 is CASTPRGGRETQYF. The CDR3 DNA follows: TGTGCCAGCACCCCTCGCGGGGGAAGAGAGACCCAGTACTTC. Variable domain in full (rest from reference TRBV18 and TRBJ2-5): NAGVMQNPRHLVRRRGQEARLRCSPMKGHSHVYWYRQLPEEGLKFMVYLQKENIIDESGMPKERFSAEFPKEGPSILRIQQVVRGDSAAYFCASTPRGGRETQYFGPGTRLLVL.

This clonotype was counted many times. The CDR3 loop reads CAISESGTGGTNYGYTF. The DNA of the CDR3 is TGTGCCATCAGTGAGTCAGGGACAGGGGGCACCAACTATGGCTACACCTTC. V usage is TRBV10-3 and J usage is TRBJ1-2, with 12 bases lining up with TRBD1. The junction had 4 bases not matched to a gene; V was cut back by 0 bases and J by 2 bases. This CDR3 has 17 amino acids. Looked up from germline, CDR1 is ENHRY and CDR2 is SYGVKD.

This clonotype was counted at least ten times. The chain is built from TRBV27 and TRBJ1-1, with a possible D match to TRBD1 (6 bases). Trimming removed 3 bases at V and 4 bases at J, with 12 bases between. The CDR3 totals 14 residues. Per the germline V gene, CDR1 is MNHEY and CDR2 is SMNVEV (reference sequence). The chain's CDR3 is CASSFLDRSTEAFF. In DNA form, the CDR3 reads TGTGCCAGCAGTTTTCTGGACAGAAGCACTGAAGCTTTCTTT.

The rearrangement links TRBV7-9 to TRBJ2-3; TRBD2 matches at 8 bases. V was pared by 5 bases and J by 3 bases, with 7 bases of the junction left unmatched. The V gene's germline CDR1 is SEHNR and CDR2 FQNEAQ (reference sequence). The CDR3 length is 15 residues. The CDR3 reads CASSHPGGPTDTQYF. CDR3 nucleotides: TGTGCCAGCAGCCATCCGGGAGGGCCAACAGATACGCAGTATTTT. The complete variable domain, with remaining parts taken from reference TRBV7-9 and TRBJ2-3, reads DTGVSQNPRHKITKRGQNVTFRCDPISEHNRLYWYRQTLGQGPEFLTYFQNEAQLEKSRLLSDRFSAERPKGSFSTLEIQRTEQGDSAMYLCASSHPGGPTDTQYFGPGTRLTVL.

This clonotype was found a few times. The V call is TRBV20-1, the J call TRBJ2-1, with a weak D call TRBD2 (8 bases). V was trimmed by 5 bases and J by 14 bases, leaving 16 bases between them. The CDR3 has 11 residues. Germline V gene data show CDR1 as DFQATT and CDR2 as SNEGSKA (reference sequence). CDR3 coding DNA: TGCAGTGCTCCAGGGGGAGCGGGAGAGTTCTTC. Translation: CSAPGGAGEFF.